The clone carrying this T cell receptor beta chain was counted ten times or more. Its antigen is unidentified. Exclusion criteria comprised uncontrolled infection, other autoimmune disease, pregnancy or lactation. Out of around 10 ml of fresh peripheral blood came the PBMCs. This specimen belongs to a study of T cells in Graves' hyperthyroidism and ophthalmopathy. Study outcomes and limitations: Ophthalmopathy was identified by the model a median about seven months ahead of onset. Blood also contained most expanded thyroid clonotypes above 0.001.

TCR beta CDR3 regions were amplified from RNA transcripts. The HTBI set primed first-round TCR CDR3 RT-PCR. Each CDR3 protein is one row after TCRdb ran MiXCR on the multiplex PCR reads. The table lists under 400,000 distinct CDR3 sequences, 15% to 17% of them singletons. The V segment lost 0 bases and the J segment 2 bases; nucleotides outside the gene matches: 12. Germline CDR1 MNHEY, CDR2 SVGAGI. This CDR3 is 18 amino acids long. The TCR sequence derives from a woman aged 18-29 years with Graves' hyperthyroidism that later progressed to Graves' ophthalmopathy. The chain uses TRBV6-5 and TRBJ2-7; 8 nucleotides align to TRBD1. Source material: blood. The DNA for the CDR3 is TGTGCCAGCAGTTACTCCGGGACAGGACCCAGCAGGGCCTACGAGCAGTACTTC. It specifies CASSYSGTGPSRAYEQYF.